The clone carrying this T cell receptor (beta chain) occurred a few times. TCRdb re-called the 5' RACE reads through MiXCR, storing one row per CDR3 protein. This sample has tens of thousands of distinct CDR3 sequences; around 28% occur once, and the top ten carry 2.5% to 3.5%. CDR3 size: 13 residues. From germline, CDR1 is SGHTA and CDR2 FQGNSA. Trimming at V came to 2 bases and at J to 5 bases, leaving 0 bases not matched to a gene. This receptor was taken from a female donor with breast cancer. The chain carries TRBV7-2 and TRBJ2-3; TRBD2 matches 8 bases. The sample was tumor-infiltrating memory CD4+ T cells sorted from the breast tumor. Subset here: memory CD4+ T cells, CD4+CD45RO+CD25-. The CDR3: CASSLLAGDTQYF. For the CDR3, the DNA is TGTGCCAGCAGCTTACTAGCGGGAGATACGCAGTATTTT.